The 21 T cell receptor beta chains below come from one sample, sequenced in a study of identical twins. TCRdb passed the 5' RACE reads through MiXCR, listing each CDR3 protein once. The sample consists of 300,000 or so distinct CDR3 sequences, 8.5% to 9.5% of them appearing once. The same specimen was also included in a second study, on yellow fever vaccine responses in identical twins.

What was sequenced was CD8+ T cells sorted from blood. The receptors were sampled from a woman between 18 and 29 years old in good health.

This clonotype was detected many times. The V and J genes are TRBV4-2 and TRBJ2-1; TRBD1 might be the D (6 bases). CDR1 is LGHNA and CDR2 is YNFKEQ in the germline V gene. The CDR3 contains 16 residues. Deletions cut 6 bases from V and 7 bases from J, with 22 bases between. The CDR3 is CASRQTAGATTNEQFF. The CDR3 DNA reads TGTGCCAGCAGGCAAACCGCAGGGGCGACTACGAATGAGCAGTTCTTC.

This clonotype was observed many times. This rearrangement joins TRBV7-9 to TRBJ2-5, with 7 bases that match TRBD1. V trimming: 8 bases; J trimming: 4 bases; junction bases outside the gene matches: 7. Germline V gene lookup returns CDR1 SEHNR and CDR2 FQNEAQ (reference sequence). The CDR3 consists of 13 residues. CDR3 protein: CASGQVLLETQYF. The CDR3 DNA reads TGTGCCAGCGGACAGGTTTTATTAGAGACCCAGTACTTC.

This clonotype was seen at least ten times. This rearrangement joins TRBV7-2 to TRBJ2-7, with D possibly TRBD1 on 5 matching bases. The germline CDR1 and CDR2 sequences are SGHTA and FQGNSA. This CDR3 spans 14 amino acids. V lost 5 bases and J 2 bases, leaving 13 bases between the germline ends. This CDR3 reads CASSGQGSTYEQYF. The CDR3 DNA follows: TGTGCCAGCAGCGGTCAGGGTTCCACCTACGAGCAGTACTTC.

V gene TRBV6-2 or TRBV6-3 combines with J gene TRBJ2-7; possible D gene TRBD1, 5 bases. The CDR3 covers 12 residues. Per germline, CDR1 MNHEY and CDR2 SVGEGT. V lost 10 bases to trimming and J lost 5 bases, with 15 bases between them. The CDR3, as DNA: TGTGCCACCGATGACAGTTTAGACGAGCAGTACTTC. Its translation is CATDDSLDEQYF.

The CDR3 bases are TGTGCCAGCAGTTACCCGACAGTGCCCTCCTACGAGCAGTACTTC. This encodes CASSYPTVPSYEQYF. The chain employs TRBV6-2 or TRBV6-3 and TRBJ2-7; perhaps TRBD1 as D (5 bases). The V gene lost 2 bases and the J gene lost 0 bases, with 11 bases spanning the gap. Germline loops: CDR1 MNHEY, CDR2 SVGEGT. This CDR3 comprises 15 residues.

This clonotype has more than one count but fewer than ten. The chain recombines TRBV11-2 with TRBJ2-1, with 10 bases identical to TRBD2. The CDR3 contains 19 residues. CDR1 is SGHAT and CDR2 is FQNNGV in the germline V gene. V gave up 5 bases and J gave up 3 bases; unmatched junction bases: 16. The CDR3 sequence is CASSAWGTVGTSVYNEQFF. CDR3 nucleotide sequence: TGTGCCAGCAGCGCTTGGGGGACCGTCGGGACTAGCGTCTACAATGAGCAGTTCTTC.

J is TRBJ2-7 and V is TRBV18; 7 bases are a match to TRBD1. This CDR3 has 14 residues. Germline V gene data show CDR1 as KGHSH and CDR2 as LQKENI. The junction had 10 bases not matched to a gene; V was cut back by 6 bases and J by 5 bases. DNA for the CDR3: TGTGCCAGCTCTCCGGAACAGGGGATCCACGAGCAGTACTTC. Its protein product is CASSPEQGIHEQYF. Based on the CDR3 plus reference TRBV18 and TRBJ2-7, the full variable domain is NAGVMQNPRHLVRRRGQEARLRCSPMKGHSHVYWYRQLPEEGLKFMVYLQKENIIDESGMPKERFSAEFPKEGPSILRIQQVVRGDSAAYFCASSPEQGIHEQYFGPGTRLTVT.

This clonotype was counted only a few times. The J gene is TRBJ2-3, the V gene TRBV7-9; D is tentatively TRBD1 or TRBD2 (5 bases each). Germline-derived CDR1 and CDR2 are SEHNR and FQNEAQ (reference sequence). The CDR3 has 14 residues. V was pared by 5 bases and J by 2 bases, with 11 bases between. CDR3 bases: TGTGCCAGCAGCCCGGGACCTAACACAGATACGCAGTATTTT. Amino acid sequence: CASSPGPNTDTQYF.

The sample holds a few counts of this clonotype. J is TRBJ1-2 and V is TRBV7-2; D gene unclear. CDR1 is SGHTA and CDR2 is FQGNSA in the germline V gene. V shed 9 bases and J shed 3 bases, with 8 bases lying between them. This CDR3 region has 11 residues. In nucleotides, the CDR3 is TGTGCCAGAAAGGAGGACTATGGCTACACCTTC. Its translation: CARKEDYGYTF.

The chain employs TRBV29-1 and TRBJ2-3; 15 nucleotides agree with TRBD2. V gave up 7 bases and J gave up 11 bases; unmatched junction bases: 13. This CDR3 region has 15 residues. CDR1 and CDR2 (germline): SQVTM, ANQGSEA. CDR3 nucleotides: TGCAGCGCCTGGACTAGCGGGGGGGCTATATACGGGCAGTATTTT. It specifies CSAWTSGGAIYGQYF.

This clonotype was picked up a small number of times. The CDR3 nucleotides are TGTGCCAGCAGTAGAAACAGGGGACAAGAAAAACTGTTTTTT. It translates to CASSRNRGQEKLFF. The chain couples TRBV28 to TRBJ1-4, with TRBD1 identical over 7 bases. The CDR3 length is 14 residues. CDR1 is MDHEN and CDR2 is SYDVKM in the germline V gene. Germline trimming cut 5 bases from V and 8 bases from J; bases unmatched to any gene: 8.

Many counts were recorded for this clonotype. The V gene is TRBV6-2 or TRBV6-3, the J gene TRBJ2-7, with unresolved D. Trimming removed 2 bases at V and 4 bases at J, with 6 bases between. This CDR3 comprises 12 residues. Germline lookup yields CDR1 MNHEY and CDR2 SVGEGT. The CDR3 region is CASSYDGYEQYF. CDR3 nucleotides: TGTGCCAGCAGTTACGACGGGTACGAGCAGTACTTC.

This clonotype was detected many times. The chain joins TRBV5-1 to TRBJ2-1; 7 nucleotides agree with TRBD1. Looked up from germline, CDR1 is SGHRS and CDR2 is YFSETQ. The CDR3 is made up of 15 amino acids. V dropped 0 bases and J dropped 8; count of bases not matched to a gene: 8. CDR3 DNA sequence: TGCGCCAGCAGCTTGGCCCTTAGAGGGGGCGATGAGCAGTTCTTC. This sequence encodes CASSLALRGGDEQFF.

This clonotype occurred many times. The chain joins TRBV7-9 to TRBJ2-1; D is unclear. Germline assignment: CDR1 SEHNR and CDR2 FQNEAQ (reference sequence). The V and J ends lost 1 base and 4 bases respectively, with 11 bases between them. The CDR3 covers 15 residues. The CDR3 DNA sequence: TGTGCCAGCAGCTTAGGACGGGTCCCTTACAATGAGCAGTTCTTC. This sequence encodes CASSLGRVPYNEQFF. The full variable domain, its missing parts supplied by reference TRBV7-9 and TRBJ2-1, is DTGVSQNPRHKITKRGQNVTFRCDPISEHNRLYWYRQTLGQGPEFLTYFQNEAQLEKSRLLSDRFSAERPKGSFSTLEIQRTEQGDSAMYLCASSLGRVPYNEQFFGPGTRLTVL.

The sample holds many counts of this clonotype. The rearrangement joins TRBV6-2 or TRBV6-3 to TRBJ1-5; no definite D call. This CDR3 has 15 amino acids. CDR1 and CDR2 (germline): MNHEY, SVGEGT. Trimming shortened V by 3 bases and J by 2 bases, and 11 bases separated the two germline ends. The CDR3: CASSYLGMGNQPQHF. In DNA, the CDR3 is TGTGCCAGCAGTTATCTGGGTATGGGCAATCAGCCCCAGCATTTT.

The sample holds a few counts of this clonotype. The CDR3 DNA is TGTGCCAGCAGCTTAGACCAGGATCGAAGAACGCAGTATTTT. Translated, it gives CASSLDQDRRTQYF. The genes are TRBV7-8 and TRBJ2-3; no reliable D call. The CDR3 is 14 residues long. CDR1 is SGHVS and CDR2 is FQNEAQ in the germline V gene. The V end lost 1 base, the J end lost 9 bases, and 14 bases lay between the germline ends.

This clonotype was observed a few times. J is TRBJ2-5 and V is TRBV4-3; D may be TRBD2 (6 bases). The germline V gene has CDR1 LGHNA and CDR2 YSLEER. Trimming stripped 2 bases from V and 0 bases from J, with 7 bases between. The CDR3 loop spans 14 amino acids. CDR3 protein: CASSQWEDQETQYF. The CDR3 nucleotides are TGCGCCAGCAGCCAATGGGAGGACCAAGAGACCCAGTACTTC.

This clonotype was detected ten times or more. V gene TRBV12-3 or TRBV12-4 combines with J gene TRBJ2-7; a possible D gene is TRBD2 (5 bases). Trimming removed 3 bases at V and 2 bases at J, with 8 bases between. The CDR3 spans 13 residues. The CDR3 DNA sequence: TGTGCCAGCAGTTTCGGGGAAACCTACGAGCAGTACTTC. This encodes CASSFGETYEQYF.

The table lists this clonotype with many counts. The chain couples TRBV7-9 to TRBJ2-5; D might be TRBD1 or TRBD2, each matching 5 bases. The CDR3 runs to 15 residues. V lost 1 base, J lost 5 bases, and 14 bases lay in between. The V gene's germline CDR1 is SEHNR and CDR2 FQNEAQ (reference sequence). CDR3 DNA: TGTGCCAGCAGCTTAGTTGAGGGGCCAGAGGAGACCCAGTACTTC. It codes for CASSLVEGPEETQYF. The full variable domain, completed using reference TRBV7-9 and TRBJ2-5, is DTGVSQNPRHKITKRGQNVTFRCDPISEHNRLYWYRQTLGQGPEFLTYFQNEAQLEKSRLLSDRFSAERPKGSFSTLEIQRTEQGDSAMYLCASSLVEGPEETQYFGPGTRLLVL.

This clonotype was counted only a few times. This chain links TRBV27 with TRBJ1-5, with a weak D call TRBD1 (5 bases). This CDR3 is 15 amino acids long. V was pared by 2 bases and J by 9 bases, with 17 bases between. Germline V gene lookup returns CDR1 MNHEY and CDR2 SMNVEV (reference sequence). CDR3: CASSLGGGNQRPQHF. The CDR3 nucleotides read TGTGCCAGCAGTTTAGGGGGGGGGAATCAAAGGCCCCAGCATTTT.

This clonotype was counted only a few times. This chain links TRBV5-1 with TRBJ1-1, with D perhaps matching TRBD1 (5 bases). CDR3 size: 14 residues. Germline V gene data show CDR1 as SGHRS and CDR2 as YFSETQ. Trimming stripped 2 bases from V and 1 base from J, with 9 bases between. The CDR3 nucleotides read TGCGCCAGCAGCTTCTCTGGGGCGAACACTGAAGCTTTCTTT. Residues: CASSFSGANTEAFF.